Listed below are T cell receptor beta chains from one sample, sequenced in a study of blood T cell repertoires in COVID-19. The method was immunoSEQ multiplex PCR; TCRdb's version includes in-frame clones alone and lacks a portion of them. This sample has roughly 190,000 clones; 86% occur once, and the top ten carry roughly 3.5%. Sequencing was done on a sample of peripheral blood. The receptors derive from a man in his 70s with acute or convalescent COVID-19. The CDR3 runs from the conserved cysteine through the conserved F or W. A D gene is named only where the DNA matches it firmly. For some rows the clone size is stated as once, few or many, or as a class when expanded; others skip it.

D gene: NA; clone size: few; V gene: TRBV6-5; J gene: TRBJ1-5; CDR3 protein: CATTTGSLDQPQHF; CDR3 DNA: TGTGCCACCACCACGGGATCCCTGGATCAGCCCCAGCATTTT
D gene: NA; clone size: NA; V gene: TRBV9; J gene: TRBJ1-3; CDR3 protein: CASSPLDRSSGNTIYF; CDR3 DNA: TGTGCCAGCAGCCCCTTGGACAGATCCTCTGGAAACACCATATATTTT
D gene: TRBD2; clone size: NA; V gene: TRBV9; J gene: TRBJ2-3; CDR3 protein: CASSEPSGRAPDTQYF; CDR3 DNA: TGTGCCAGCAGCGAACCTAGCGGGAGGGCCCCAGATACGCAGTATTTT
D gene: NA; clone size: NA; V gene: TRBV7-9; J gene: TRBJ2-3; CDR3 protein: CASSLTGFADTQYF; CDR3 DNA: TGTGCCAGCAGCTTAACGGGATTCGCAGATACGCAGTATTTT
D gene: NA; clone size: NA; V gene: TRBV7-2; J gene: TRBJ1-5; CDR3 protein: CASSLLRGGAGNQPQHF; CDR3 DNA: TGTGCCAGCAGCTTATTAAGGGGGGGGGCTGGCAATCAGCCCCAGCATTTT
D gene: TRBD1; clone size: NA; V gene: TRBV24-1; J gene: TRBJ2-4; CDR3 protein: CATSDAQGAKNIQYF; CDR3 DNA: TGTGCCACCAGTGATGCACAGGGGGCCAAAAACATTCAGTACTTC
D gene: TRBD2; clone size: NA; V gene: TRBV4-2; J gene: TRBJ2-2; CDR3 protein: CASSRGGIGNTGELFF; CDR3 DNA: TGTGCCAGCAGCCGGGGAGGGATCGGAAACACCGGGGAGCTGTTTTTT
D gene: TRBD2; clone size: once; V gene: TRBV5-6; J gene: TRBJ2-7; CDR3 protein: CASSSPTSGGTYEQYF; CDR3 DNA: TGTGCCAGCAGCTCGCCTACTAGCGGGGGGACCTACGAGCAGTACTTC
D gene: NA; clone size: NA; V gene: TRBV5-1; J gene: TRBJ2-5; CDR3 protein: CASSQGYQETQYF; CDR3 DNA: TGCGCCAGCTCGCAGGGGTACCAAGAGACCCAGTACTTC
D gene: NA; clone size: NA; V gene: TRBV10-2; J gene: TRBJ2-7; CDR3 protein: CASSGLSYEQYF; CDR3 DNA: TGCGCCAGCAGTGGACTATCCTACGAGCAGTACTTC